This is a list of T cell receptor beta chains from one sample in a study of blood T cell repertoires in COVID-19. Profiling relied on immunoSEQ multiplex PCR, and the TCRdb table lists in-frame clones only, not all of them. There are around 250,000 clones in the sample; just under 90% occur only once, and around 0.8% lies in the top ten. Sequencing was done on a sample of PBMCs or T cells enriched from blood (not recorded which). The receptor source for this set is a man aged 45-65 years who had been exposed to COVID-19. Each CDR3 is given with its conserved first and last residue. D genes are given only for firm matches. Clone size, where shown, is once, few, many, or a class for clones that have expanded.

>TRBJ2-5|TRBV3-1/TRBV3-2|TRBD1|-
CASSQAGGIETQYF
TGTGCCAGCAGCCAAGCAGGGGGAATAGAGACCCAGTACTTC
>TRBJ1-2|TRBV19|TRBD1|once
CASSIGTGQYYGYTF
TGTGCCAGTAGTATCGGGACAGGGCAATACTATGGCTACACCTTC
>TRBJ2-1|TRBV7-9|-|-
CASSLAYQQFF
TGTGCCAGCAGCTTAGCCTACCAGCAGTTCTTC
>TRBJ1-2|TRBV10-3|TRBD1|-
CAISESTDRTVNYGYTF
TGTGCCATCAGTGAGTCGACGGACAGGACCGTTAACTATGGCTACACCTTC
>TRBJ2-1|TRBV29-1|TRBD1|-
CSVFLTGPGNEQFF
TGCAGCGTTTTTTTGACAGGGCCGGGCAATGAGCAGTTCTTC
>TRBJ2-1|TRBV19|TRBD1|-
CASSIGTGSYNEQFF
TGTGCCAGTAGTATCGGGACAGGGTCCTACAATGAGCAGTTCTTC
>TRBJ2-1|TRBV9|-|-
CASSVWGQYNEQFF
TGTGCCAGCAGCGTATGGGGGCAGTACAATGAGCAGTTCTTC
>TRBJ1-4|TRBV11-3|TRBD1|-
CASSLRDRGEKLFF
TGTGCCAGCAGCTTACGAGACAGGGGTGAAAAGCTGTTTTTT
>TRBJ1-2|TRBV11-3|TRBD1|-
CASSLGDSGGYTF
TGTGCCAGCAGCTTAGGGGACAGCGGTGGCTACACCTTC
>TRBJ2-3|TRBV5-1|TRBD2|-
CASSYSLAASVDTQYF
TGCGCCAGCAGCTATTCGCTAGCGGCCTCGGTAGATACGCAGTATTTT
>TRBJ1-2|TRBV3-1/TRBV3-2|-|-
CASSPPYDRRGKGYTF
TGTGCCAGCAGCCCGCCCTACGACAGGCGGGGGAAGGGCTACACCTTC
>TRBJ2-3|TRBV7-6|TRBD2|-
CASSLAGTSGSRDTQYF
TGTGCCAGCAGCTTAGCGGGGACTAGCGGGAGCCGAGATACGCAGTATTTT